The clone carrying this TCR beta chain was recorded at least ten times. As yet, its antigen is unknown. These data originate in a study of T cells after yellow fever vaccination. Findings of the study overall: CD4 and CD8 compartments shared a small share of clonotypes. Most primary-vaccination clones recurred post-booster (under 98% CD4, 85% to 90% CD8).

Template switching by 5'RACE produced TCR cDNA, adding a universal primer site and UMIs. TCRdb re-analysed the 5' RACE reads in MiXCR, keeping a single row per CDR3 protein. This sample carries 250,000 or so distinct CDR3 sequences, 3.6% of them seen once, and the ten largest clones take under 20%. The CDR3 contains 15 residues. Germline V gives CDR1 ENHRY, CDR2 SYGVKD. V was cut by 3 bases and J by 2 bases, with 10 bases left in between. This chain joins TRBV10-3 and TRBJ2-2; D is unclear. The source of this sequence is a man younger than 35 who received the YFV17D yellow fever vaccine. Sequencing used PBMCs, obtained 15 days after the yellow fever booster vaccination. The CDR3 spells CAISDSFRNTGELFF. CDR3 nucleotides: TGTGCCATCAGTGATTCTTTTAGAAACACCGGGGAGCTGTTTTTT.